This entry features one T cell receptor (beta chain) sequence. The sample comes from a study of T cell changes during pregnancy in multiple sclerosis. V was trimmed by 5 bases and J by 4 bases, leaving 9 bases between them. CDR3 length: 13 amino acids. Germline CDR1 reads MDHEN; CDR2 reads SYDVKM. The table came from immunoSEQ multiplex PCR; TCRdb's copy has only in-frame clones and leaves some out. This sample has some 49,000 clones, with almost 90% found just once. The V gene is TRBV28, the J gene TRBJ1-5; weak D call: TRBD1 (6 bases). This sequence was found in a female donor in good health, enrolled as a control in a pregnancy study. The sequences come from peripheral blood, collected after pregnancy. CDR3 protein: CASSGGQNQPQHF. The CDR3 bases are TGTGCCAGCAGTGGAGGACAGAATCAGCCCCAGCATTTT. Complete variable domain (other parts from reference TRBV28 and TRBJ1-5): DVKVTQSSRYLVKRTGEKVFLECVQDMDHENMFWYRQDPGLGLRLIYFSYDVKMKEKGDIPEGYSVSREKKERFSLILESASTNQTSMYLCASSGGQNQPQHFGDGTRLSIL.